Listed here are 16 T cell receptor beta chains from one sample, sequenced in a study of T cells in Graves' hyperthyroidism and ophthalmopathy. RNA transcripts yielded amplified TCR beta CDR3 regions. HTBI primers were used for first-round RT-PCR of the TCR CDR3. TCRdb ran MiXCR on the multiplex PCR reads and lists one entry per CDR3 protein. The sample comprises roughly 700,000 distinct CDR3 sequences, less than 15% of which are singletons, and 10% rests with the top ten. Sequenced: blood. Source of these receptors: a woman aged 18-35 years with Graves' hyperthyroidism.

This clonotype has just a few counts. The chain is built from TRBV29-1 and TRBJ1-2; 11 nucleotides match TRBD1. Trimming took 4 bases from V and 0 from J; bases not matched to a gene: 4. The CDR3 spans 15 residues. Germline V gene data show CDR1 as SQVTM and CDR2 as ANQGSEA. The CDR3 DNA reads as TGCAGCGTTGTAGGGACAGGGGGAGCTAACTATGGCTACACCTTC. Amino acid sequence: CSVVGTGGANYGYTF.

The V and J genes are TRBV18 and TRBJ2-1; D may be TRBD1 or TRBD2 (7 bases each). Germline V gives CDR1 KGHSH, CDR2 LQKENI. There are 15 residues in the CDR3. Trimming pared 8 bases from V and 2 bases from J, leaving 16 bases between. The CDR3 DNA reads as TGTGCCAGCAAGGGAGGGGGCAAGACCTACAATGAGCAGTTCTTC. It specifies CASKGGGKTYNEQFF.

Ten or more counts support this clonotype. V usage is TRBV10-2 and J usage is TRBJ2-1; 7 nucleotides line up with TRBD2. The CDR3 contains 13 residues. The J segment lost 6 bases and the V segment lost 7 bases, leaving 6 bases of the junction unmatched. CDR1 and CDR2 from the germline V gene are WSHSY and SAAADI. The CDR3 bases are TGCGCCAGCAAGGTGGGGGGGGGCAATGAGCAGTTCTTC. This translates into CASKVGGGNEQFF.

This clonotype was counted between two and nine times. This chain uses TRBV11-2 with TRBJ2-2; TRBD1 agrees at 8 bases. J gave up 7 bases and V 4 bases, and 11 bases lay outside the gene matches. CDR3 length: 16 amino acids. From germline, CDR1 is SGHAT and CDR2 FQNNGV. CDR3 residues: CASSSGTGHRDGELFF. CDR3 DNA: TGTGCCAGCAGCTCCGGGACAGGTCACCGGGACGGGGAGCTGTTTTTT.

The sample holds a few counts of this clonotype. The gene calls are TRBV27 and TRBJ2-7; TRBD2 aligns across 10 bases. V shed 8 bases and J 4 bases; nucleotides not matched to a gene: 14. The CDR3 has 16 amino acids. The germline gives CDR1 MNHEY, CDR2 SMNVEV (reference sequence). CDR3 sequence: CASGKTSGHSGYEQYF. CDR3 bases: TGTGCCAGCGGAAAGACTAGCGGGCATTCCGGGTACGAGCAGTACTTC.

The CDR3 sequence is CASSYSATARATGELFF. CDR3 DNA sequence: TGTGCCAGCAGTTACTCGGCGACAGCTAGGGCCACCGGGGAGCTGTTTTTT. The genes are TRBV6-5 and TRBJ2-2, with D possibly TRBD1 on 5 matching bases. CDR3 length: 17 residues. Germline CDR1 is MNHEY and CDR2 is SVGAGI. Deletions cut 0 bases from V and 4 bases from J, with 15 bases between.

This clonotype was seen many times. This sequence joins TRBV3-1 and TRBJ1-4, with no clear D. This CDR3 comprises 15 residues. CDR1 and CDR2 (germline): LGHDT, YNNKEL (reference sequence). Between the trimmed V and J ends, which lost 3 bases and 5 bases, there was a span of 13 bases. The CDR3 protein is CASSQYREANEKLFF. CDR3 DNA sequence: TGTGCCAGCAGCCAGTACCGGGAAGCAAATGAAAAACTGTTTTTT. Looking up the rest from reference TRBV3-1 and TRBJ1-4 gives the full variable domain: DTAVSQTPKYLVTQMGNDKSIKCEQNLGHDTMYWYKQDSKKFLKIMFSYNNKELIINETVPNRFSPKSPDKAHLNLHINSLELGDSAVYFCASSQYREANEKLFFGSGTQLSVL.

This clonotype appeared a few times. V is TRBV20-1 and J is TRBJ2-2, with TRBD2 identical over 7 bases. Looked up from germline, CDR1 is DFQATT and CDR2 is SNEGSKA (reference sequence). The length of the CDR3 is 13 residues. Germline trimming cut 3 bases from V and 5 bases from J; bases unmatched to any gene: 3. The CDR3 here is CSASSRGTGELFF. In DNA form, the CDR3 reads TGCAGTGCTAGTTCGCGGGGGACCGGGGAGCTGTTTTTT.

The chain is built from TRBV25-1 and TRBJ1-5; 11 bases agree with TRBD1. Germline V gene sequence: CDR1 MGHDK, CDR2 SYGVNS. The junction had 5 bases not matched to a gene; V was cut back by 4 bases and J by 6 bases. The CDR3 loop spans 15 amino acids. CDR3 coding DNA: TGTGCCAGCAGTGCCGGGACAGGGGGTGGTCAGCCCCAGCATTTT. Protein product: CASSAGTGGGQPQHF. Full variable domain (outside the CDR3, taken from reference TRBV25-1 and TRBJ1-5): EADIYQTPRYLVIGTGKKITLECSQTMGHDKMYWYQQDPGMELHLIHYSYGVNSTEKGDLSSESTVSRIRTEHFPLTLESARPSHTSQYLCASSAGTGGGQPQHFGDGTRLSIL.

V is TRBV5-8 and J is TRBJ1-3; D is perhaps TRBD1 (5 bases). The V and J ends lost 4 bases and 0 bases respectively, with 17 bases between them. This CDR3 is built from 17 residues. Germline CDR1 and CDR2: SGHTS and YDEGEE. In DNA form, the CDR3 reads TGTGCCAGCAGCGGGGGGTATCGGACGGACTCTGGAAACACCATATATTTT. Translating gives CASSGGYRTDSGNTIYF.

This clonotype was recorded many times. The chain recombines TRBV12-3 or TRBV12-4 with TRBJ1-1; 7 nucleotides line up with TRBD1. J gave up 3 bases and V 4 bases, and 2 bases lay outside the gene matches. This CDR3 has 13 amino acids. The CDR3 DNA sequence: TGTGCCAGCAGTTCCAGGGGGGACACTGAAGCTTTCTTT. This sequence encodes CASSSRGDTEAFF.

The rearrangement joins TRBV4-1 to TRBJ2-7, with 7 bases aligning to TRBD1. The CDR3 length is 14 residues. Germline lookup yields CDR1 MGHRA and CDR2 YSYEKL. Trimming removed 3 bases from V and 3 bases from J; junction bases left unmatched: 5. The CDR3 loop is CASSHTGQNYEQYF. The CDR3 DNA reads TGCGCCAGCAGCCATACGGGACAGAACTACGAGCAGTACTTC.

Details on this clonotype: This may come from a read error, since a much larger clone is one base off. This chain links TRBV6-2 or TRBV6-3 with TRBJ2-5, with D tentatively TRBD1 (5 bases). Trimming left V 7 bases short and J 0 bases short, with 15 bases between. In germline, CDR1 is MNHEY, CDR2 SVGEGT. The CDR3 is 15 amino acids. Here the CDR3 reads CASIPEQEYQETQYF. Here the CDR3 DNA reads TGTGCCAGCATCCCGGAACAGGAGTACCAAGAGACCCAGTACTTC.

This clonotype was seen a few times. The CDR3 loop is CSARLVGQELYGYTF. DNA of the CDR3: TGCAGTGCTAGACTGGTCGGCCAGGAACTCTATGGCTACACCTTC. This chain uses TRBV20-1 with TRBJ1-2; D gene ambiguous. The CDR3 has 15 residues. The V gene lost 2 bases and the J gene lost 4 bases, with 17 bases spanning the gap. Germline V lookup: CDR1 DFQATT, CDR2 SNEGSKA (reference sequence).

The CDR3 region is CASSSQWGLTDTQYF. The CDR3 DNA is TGTGCCAGCAGTTCCCAATGGGGCCTCACAGATACGCAGTATTTT. This chain joins TRBV6-9 and TRBJ2-3, with a tentative D call TRBD1 (5 bases). Trimming took off 4 bases at V and 2 bases at J, with 13 bases between the two ends. This CDR3 contains 15 residues. The germline V gene has CDR1 MNHGY and CDR2 SVAAGI.

The chain combines TRBV24-1 with TRBJ2-1; 10 bases align to TRBD1. The CDR3 is 16 amino acids. After removal of 3 bases from V and 4 bases from J, the junction contained 5 bases not matched to a gene. Germline V CDR1 and CDR2: KGHDR, SFDVKD. The CDR3 DNA reads as TGTGCCACCAGTGATCCAGGACAGGGGGGATACAATGAGCAGTTCTTC. Its translation: CATSDPGQGGYNEQFF.